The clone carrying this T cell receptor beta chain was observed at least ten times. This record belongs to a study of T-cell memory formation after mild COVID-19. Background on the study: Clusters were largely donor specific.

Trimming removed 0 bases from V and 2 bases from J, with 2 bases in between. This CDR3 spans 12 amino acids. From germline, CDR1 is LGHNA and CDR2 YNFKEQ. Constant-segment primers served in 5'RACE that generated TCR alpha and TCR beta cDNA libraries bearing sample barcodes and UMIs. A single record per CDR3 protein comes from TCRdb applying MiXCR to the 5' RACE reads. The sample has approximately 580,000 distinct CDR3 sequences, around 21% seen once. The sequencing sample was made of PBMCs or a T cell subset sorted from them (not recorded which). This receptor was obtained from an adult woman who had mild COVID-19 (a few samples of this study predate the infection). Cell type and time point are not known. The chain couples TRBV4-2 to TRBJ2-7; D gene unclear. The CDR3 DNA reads TGTGCCAGCAGCCAAGACGCCTACGAGCAGTACTTC. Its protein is CASSQDAYEQYF.